This T cell receptor (beta chain) was found in a study of blood T cell repertoires in COVID-19. Study overall: Material from acute and convalescent COVID-19 was sourced from the United States, Italy and Spain. The cDNA or gDNA used as material had been derived from T cells, B-cell-depleted T cells, or PBMCs.

Generated by immunoSEQ multiplex PCR, the TCRdb table keeps only in-frame clones and is missing some. The sample has 300,000 to 400,000 clones, about 91% seen once. Germline assignment: CDR1 LGHDT and CDR2 YNNKEL (reference sequence). The CDR3 length is 16 residues. V lost 4 bases to trimming and J lost 1 base; unmatched junction nucleotides: 7. Seattle patients were enrolled while actively infected and followed longitudinally. A few counts support this clone. The TCR comes from a man in his thirties or forties with COVID-19, enrolled during active disease. The chain employs TRBV3-1 (or the pseudogene TRBV3-2) and TRBJ1-5, with 7 nucleotides matching TRBD1. The sample was peripheral blood. This CDR3 reads CASSPNRGQSNQPQHF. In DNA form, the CDR3 reads TGTGCCAGCAGCCCTAACAGGGGACAGAGCAATCAGCCCCAGCATTTT.